Here is one T cell receptor (beta chain) with its context. The data originate from a study of Ad26.COV2.S vaccination and SARS-CoV-2 variants. Treatment meaning: 15 to 20 received Ad26.COV2.S at low or high dose, single or two shots; about 5 received placebo; per-sample allocation not given. Each sample was drawn 63 days after the first injection (of vaccine or placebo). This table comes from immunoSEQ multiplex PCR, and its TCRdb copy is limited to in-frame clones, with some not included. The repertoire holds 200,000 to 300,000 clones, with around nine tenths as singletons. The V end lost 6 bases, the J end lost 10 bases, and 10 bases lay between the germline ends. This CDR3 has 11 residues. Germline CDR1 KGHSH, CDR2 LQKENI.

Sequences were derived from peripheral blood, sampled in a trial of Ad26.COV2.S vaccine versus placebo. The TCR comes from a person between 18 and 65 years old who received the Ad26.COV2.S COVID-19 vaccine or a placebo. V and J are TRBV18 and TRBJ2-1, with a weak D call TRBD1 (6 bases). The CDR3 region is CASSGQTEQFF. Written as DNA, the CDR3 is TGTGCCAGCTCGGGACAAACAGAGCAGTTCTTC.